This T cell receptor beta chain was captured by sequencing in a study of T cells after yellow fever vaccination. Study results and caveats: The booster response re-showed most primary clones: roughly 97% CD4, 88% CD8. Only a minor proportion of clonotypes was detected across both CD4 and CD8 compartments.

This CDR3 comprises 16 residues. The V and J ends lost 1 base and 6 bases respectively, with 18 bases between them. The germline CDR1 and CDR2 sequences are SGHTA and FQGNSA. This clonotype was counted between two and nine times. Its cognate antigen is unknown. The 5'RACE template-switching step produced TCR cDNA and added a universal primer site and UMIs. TCRdb ran MiXCR on the 5' RACE reads and lists one entry per CDR3 protein. The sample carries about 320,000 distinct CDR3 sequences, around an eighth recorded once. The receptor was isolated from a man aged 18-30 years who received the YFV17D yellow fever vaccine. The sequences come from CD4+ T cells sorted from PBMCs, collected 15 days after the yellow fever booster vaccination. This chain uses TRBV7-2 with TRBJ1-1; TRBD1 is a possible D gene (6 bases). CDR3 coding DNA: TGTGCCAGCAGCTTAGGGGGGCGGGGAACCTTTTCTGAAGCTTTCTTT. Protein product: CASSLGGRGTFSEAFF. Variable domain in full (rest from reference TRBV7-2 and TRBJ1-1): GAGVSQSPSNKVTEKGKDVELRCDPISGHTALYWYRQSLGQGLEFLIYFQGNSAPDKSGLPSDRFSAERTGGSVSTLTIQRTQQEDSAVYLCASSLGGRGTFSEAFFGQGTRLTVV.